Below, 27 T cell receptor beta chains from the same sample are listed, as sequenced in a study of long-term antiretroviral therapy in people with HIV. immunoSEQ v3.0 was run at survey level. The assay was immunoSEQ multiplex PCR, and TCRdb's table has in-frame clones only and misses some. The data show 20,000 to 25,000 clones, around 81% seen once. The specimen was unsorted PBMCs, collected 2.9 years after starting antiretroviral therapy. The receptors derive from a young woman with HIV.

The V and J genes are TRBV10-3 and TRBJ1-1; tentatively, D is TRBD1 (6 bases). The CDR3 covers 17 residues. V gave up 2 bases and J gave up 3 bases, with 19 bases separating them. Germline CDR1 and CDR2: ENHRY and SYGVKD. CDR3 protein: CAISEGREQGFHTEAFF. The CDR3 region has the DNA TGTGCCATCAGTGAGGGGAGGGAACAGGGTTTCCACACTGAAGCTTTCTTT.

The chain couples TRBV9 to TRBJ1-1; D is ambiguous. In germline, CDR1 is SGDLS, CDR2 YYNGEE. The CDR3 is made up of 13 amino acids. V was pared by 5 bases and J by 2 bases, with 10 bases between. Here the CDR3 DNA reads TGTGCCAGCAGTCCCCATCTTAACACTGAAGCTTTCTTT. This encodes CASSPHLNTEAFF.

This chain links TRBV21-1 with TRBJ1-5; the D call of TRBD1 is as the table states it, not checked on the DNA. TRBV21-1 is a pseudogene segment. The CDR3 has 14 amino acids. As DNA, the CDR3 is TGTGCCAGCTTTAAGAGACAGGCTTTAAGGCCCCAGCATTTT. It encodes CASFKRQALRPQHF.

This clone was detected only a few times. This chain joins TRBV4-2 and TRBJ1-2; 8 nucleotides match TRBD1. The CDR3 is 16 amino acids. Germline assignment: CDR1 LGHNA and CDR2 YNFKEQ. V trimming: 0 bases; J trimming: 1 base; junction bases outside the gene matches: 4. CDR3: CASSQEAGGFNYGYTF. The CDR3 DNA follows: TGTGCCAGCAGCCAAGAGGCAGGGGGCTTTAACTATGGCTACACCTTC.

V usage is TRBV15 and J usage is TRBJ2-1; the match to TRBD1 covers 7 bases. V gave up 6 bases and J gave up 2 bases; unmatched junction bases: 4. There are 14 residues in the CDR3. The V gene's germline CDR1 is LNHNV and CDR2 YYDKDF (reference sequence). CDR3 region: CATSGTATYNEQFF. For the CDR3, the DNA is TGTGCCACCAGTGGGACAGCCACCTACAATGAGCAGTTCTTC.

This chain uses TRBV10-2 with TRBJ2-5; D unclear. With 5 bases removed from V and 4 bases from J, the gap between germline ends came to 5 bases. This CDR3 has 11 amino acids. Germline V CDR1 and CDR2: WSHSY, SAAADI. CDR3 region: CASSYGETQYF. The CDR3 coding sequence is TGCGCCAGCAGTTATGGAGAGACCCAGTACTTC.

This chain links TRBV21-1 with TRBJ1-2; the table's TRBD1 call for D was not verified on the DNA. TRBV21-1 is reported as a pseudogene. This CDR3 spans 13 amino acids. The CDR3 loop is CASSKERGFGYTF. CDR3 bases: TGTGCCAGCAGCAAAGAAAGGGGTTTTGGCTACACCTTC.

The J gene is TRBJ2-1, the V gene TRBV7-3, with TRBD2 matching 7 bases. V lost 4 bases and J lost 7; bases outside the gene matches: 4. CDR3 length equals 13 residues. Germline V gives CDR1 SGHTA, CDR2 FQGTGA. The CDR3 bases are TGTGCCAGCAGCTCTAGGGGAGGGAATGAGCAGTTCTTC. Amino acids: CASSSRGGNEQFF.

V is TRBV2 and J is TRBJ2-5, with D maybe TRBD2 (5 bases). Trimming stripped 8 bases from V and 2 bases from J, with 9 bases between. CDR3 length: 12 residues. Germline assignment: CDR1 SNHLY and CDR2 FYNNEI. This CDR3 is CASSKRQETQYF. The CDR3 region has the DNA TGTGCCAGCTCAAAGCGGCAAGAGACCCAGTACTTC. Complete variable domain (other parts from reference TRBV2 and TRBJ2-5): EPEVTQTPSHQVTQMGQEVILRCVPISNHLYFYWYRQILGQKVEFLVSFYNNEISEKSEIFDDQFSVERPDGSNFTLKIRSTKLEDSAMYFCASSKRQETQYFGPGTRLLVL.

This chain joins TRBV5-1 and TRBJ2-2; 8 nucleotides agree with TRBD1. Trimming at V came to 3 bases and at J to 5 bases, leaving 6 bases not matched to a gene. CDR1 SGHRS and CDR2 YFSETQ come from the germline V gene. This CDR3 is 15 amino acids long. The CDR3 DNA sequence: TGCGCCAGCAGCTCCGGGACAGGTATTACCGGGGAGCTGTTTTTT. Protein sequence: CASSSGTGITGELFF.

V and J are TRBV18 and TRBJ1-2; 7 nucleotides line up with TRBD1. The CDR3 has 14 amino acids. Per germline, CDR1 KGHSH and CDR2 LQKENI. With V trimmed by 3 bases and J by 3 bases, 4 bases remained unmatched. CDR3 bases: TGTGCCAGCTCACCGGGACAGACCTACTATGGCTACACCTTC. Translated, it gives CASSPGQTYYGYTF. Filled out from reference TRBV18 and TRBJ1-2, the complete variable domain reads NAGVMQNPRHLVRRRGQEARLRCSPMKGHSHVYWYRQLPEEGLKFMVYLQKENIIDESGMPKERFSAEFPKEGPSILRIQQVVRGDSAAYFCASSPGQTYYGYTFGSGTRLTVV.

This chain links TRBV5-1 with TRBJ1-6, with unresolved D. CDR1 and CDR2 from the germline V gene are SGHRS and YFSETQ. V was shortened by 1 base and J by 7 bases, with 3 bases between the two germline ends. CDR3 length: 12 amino acids. CDR3 sequence reads: CASSLSNSPLHF. For the CDR3, the DNA is TGCGCCAGCAGCTTGTCGAATTCACCCCTCCACTTT.

This clone turned up a few times. Other DNA variants within this sample encode the same CDR3. This chain connects TRBV5-1 to TRBJ2-7; D is uncertain. The CDR3 consists of 11 residues. Trimming took 0 bases from V and 4 from J, leaving 2 bases between them. Germline CDR1 is SGHRS and CDR2 is YFSETQ. The CDR3 here is CASSLGYEQYF. CDR3 bases: TGCGCCAGCAGCTTGGGGTACGAGCAGTACTTC. The complete variable domain, with remaining parts taken from reference TRBV5-1 and TRBJ2-7, reads KAGVTQTPRYLIKTRGQQVTLSCSPISGHRSVSWYQQTPGQGLQFLFEYFSETQRNKGNFPGRFSGRQFSNSRSEMNVSTLELGDSALYLCASSLGYEQYFGPGTRLTVT.

CDR3 sequence reads: CASSQVTGVQETQYF. CDR3 DNA sequence: TGCGCCAGCAGCCAAGTGACAGGGGTTCAAGAGACCCAGTACTTC. This rearrangement joins TRBV4-1 to TRBJ2-5; TRBD1 matches at 8 bases. V lost 1 base, J lost 2 bases, and 3 bases stayed unmatched. From germline, CDR1 is MGHRA and CDR2 YSYEKL. The CDR3 loop spans 15 amino acids.

This rearrangement joins TRBV11-2 to TRBJ1-1; D unresolved. V gave up 1 base and J gave up 0 bases, with 18 bases separating them. The CDR3 extends over 18 amino acids. The germline CDR1 and CDR2 sequences are SGHAT and FQNNGV. CDR3 residues: CASSLGFTAGTMNTEAFF. The CDR3 DNA reads TGTGCCAGCAGCTTAGGGTTTACGGCAGGCACAATGAACACTGAAGCTTTCTTT.

A single count supports this clone. The gene calls are TRBV2 and TRBJ2-7; 8 positions match TRBD1. J gave up 9 bases and V 4 bases, and 11 bases lay outside the gene matches. The CDR3 totals 14 residues. Germline-derived CDR1 and CDR2 are SNHLY and FYNNEI. CDR3 loop: CASSVIDRGVGQYF. As DNA, the CDR3 is TGTGCCAGCAGTGTAATAGACAGGGGAGTGGGGCAGTACTTC.

This clone came up a few times. The chain recombines TRBV4-1 with TRBJ1-6, with D possibly being TRBD1 (5 bases). V lost 6 bases and J lost 14, with 14 bases in between. The CDR3 contains 12 residues. Germline loops: CDR1 MGHRA, CDR2 YSYEKL. In DNA, the CDR3 is TGCGCCAGCAGAAAGGGACCTGGGGCCCTCCACTTT. This codes for CASRKGPGALHF.

The chain joins TRBV18 to TRBJ2-1, with a possible D match to TRBD2 (5 bases). V was trimmed by 3 bases and J by 6 bases, leaving 21 bases between them. This CDR3 comprises 17 residues. CDR1 KGHSH and CDR2 LQKENI come from the germline V gene. Here the CDR3 reads CASSPRVASRSANEQFF. The DNA of the CDR3 is TGTGCCAGCTCACCGCGGGTAGCCTCTAGATCTGCCAATGAGCAGTTCTTC.

This clone was observed a handful of times. V usage is TRBV7-9 and J usage is TRBJ1-1; TRBD1 agrees at 7 bases. This CDR3 is built from 18 residues. Per germline, CDR1 SEHNR and CDR2 FQNEAQ (reference sequence). V lost 5 bases and J lost 5; bases outside the gene matches: 20. In DNA, the CDR3 is TGTGCCAGCAGCGCCAAGGGGGCCCAAGGGTTTAAAGGAACTGAAGCTTTCTTT. Residues: CASSAKGAQGFKGTEAFF.

Written as DNA, the CDR3 is TGTGCCAGCAGCCCTCCCGGACAGGCTAATGAAAAACTGTTTTTT. This encodes CASSPPGQANEKLFF. This sequence joins TRBV7-8 and TRBJ1-4; 7 nucleotides match TRBD1. This CDR3 region has 15 residues. CDR1 and CDR2 from the germline V gene are SGHVS and FQNEAQ. V gave up 5 bases and J gave up 3 bases; unmatched junction bases: 6.

The rearrangement links TRBV19 to TRBJ1-6, with D possibly being TRBD1 (5 bases). Germline CDR1 is LNHDA and CDR2 is SQIVND (reference sequence). The CDR3 contains 14 residues. The ends were cut back, 3 bases at V and 10 bases at J, with 13 bases in the middle. The DNA of the CDR3 is TGTGCCAGTAGTATCCCCGGCAGGGAATCACCCCTCCACTTT. Translating gives CASSIPGRESPLHF.

The chain carries TRBV29-1 and TRBJ2-7, with D hard to call. Trimming took off 6 bases at V and 1 base at J, with 16 bases between the two ends. Germline CDR1 and CDR2: SQVTM and ANQGSEA. This CDR3 has 14 residues. For the CDR3, the DNA is TGCAGCGTCGCTATACCGACATCATCCTACGAGCAGTACTTC. Translated: CSVAIPTSSYEQYF.

V is TRBV2 and J is TRBJ1-4, with D possibly being TRBD1 (5 bases). V shed 4 bases and J shed 8 bases, with 20 bases lying between them. Germline lookup yields CDR1 SNHLY and CDR2 FYNNEI. The CDR3 length is 16 residues. Here the CDR3 reads CASSARQSWIPEKLFF. The CDR3 DNA reads as TGTGCCAGCAGTGCGAGACAGTCGTGGATTCCAGAAAAACTGTTTTTT.

The V call is TRBV19, the J call TRBJ1-6, with D perhaps matching TRBD1 (6 bases). The ends were cut back, 5 bases at V and 7 bases at J, with 18 bases in the middle. CDR1 and CDR2 from the germline V gene are LNHDA and SQIVND (reference sequence). This CDR3 is 16 amino acids long. This chain's CDR3 is CASSLWGGAKNSPLHF. The CDR3, as DNA: TGTGCCAGTAGTCTTTGGGGGGGGGCAAAGAATTCACCCCTCCACTTT.

The CDR3 sequence: CASISLAGRSGELFF. The CDR3 nucleotides read TGTGCCAGTATCTCGCTAGCGGGGAGGTCCGGGGAGCTGTTTTTT. The chain has TRBV19 and TRBJ2-2; 9 positions match TRBD2. Looked up from germline, CDR1 is LNHDA and CDR2 is SQIVND (reference sequence). The length of the CDR3 is 15 residues. Germline trimming cut 7 bases from V and 6 bases from J; bases unmatched to any gene: 9.

The chain combines TRBV27 with TRBJ2-5; perhaps TRBD1 as D (6 bases). Germline V gene data show CDR1 as MNHEY and CDR2 as SMNVEV (reference sequence). CDR3 length equals 15 residues. Trimming shortened V by 0 bases and J by 4 bases, and 12 bases separated the two germline ends. The CDR3 nucleotides read TGTGCCAGCAGTTTATCGTGGGGGCGCACAGAGACCCAGTACTTC. Amino acid sequence: CASSLSWGRTETQYF.

This clone was counted a few times. The chain employs TRBV11-3 and TRBJ1-3; unclear D gene. The CDR3 extends over 14 amino acids. CDR1 and CDR2 from the germline V gene are SGHNT and YENEEA. Trimming shortened V by 5 bases and J by 0 bases, and 8 bases separated the two germline ends. CDR3 sequence (DNA): TGTGCCAGCAGCCCGACGGGCTCTGGAAACACCATATATTTT. Protein: CASSPTGSGNTIYF.